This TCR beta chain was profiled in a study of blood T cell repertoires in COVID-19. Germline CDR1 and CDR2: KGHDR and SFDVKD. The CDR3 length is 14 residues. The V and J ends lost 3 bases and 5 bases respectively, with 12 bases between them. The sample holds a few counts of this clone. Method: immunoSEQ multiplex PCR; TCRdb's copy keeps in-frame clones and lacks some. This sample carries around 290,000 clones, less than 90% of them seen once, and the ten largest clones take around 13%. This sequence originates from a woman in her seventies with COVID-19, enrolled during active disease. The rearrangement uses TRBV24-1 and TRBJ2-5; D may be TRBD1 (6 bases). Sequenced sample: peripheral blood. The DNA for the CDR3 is TGTGCCACCAGTGATGCAAGGGGGAGTGAGACCCAGTACTTC. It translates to CATSDARGSETQYF.